These 12 T cell receptor beta chains originate from one sample sequenced in a study of PD-1 blockade in classical Hodgkin lymphoma. Sequencing used immunoSEQ multiplex PCR; TCRdb keeps in-frame clones, though not all of them. Of fewer than 20,000 clones listed, around 72% are singletons. As for time point: cycle 4 day 1 (C4D1), after 6 weeks of nivolumab. Brentuximab vedotin exposure varied among the patients, all of whom had relapsed after autologous stem cell transplantation. Researchers report purifying CD4+ T cells from thawed PBMCs by magnetic negative selection. Sequencing used CD4+ T cells from blood, obtained before the fourth cycle of nivolumab. The source of these receptors is a human donor with classical Hodgkin lymphoma.

The chain is built from TRBV4-1 and TRBJ1-2, with 9 bases lining up with TRBD1. The CDR3 runs 15 residues. V shed 2 bases and J 10 bases; nucleotides not matched to a gene: 11. Germline V CDR1 and CDR2: MGHRA, YSYEKL. The CDR3 DNA reads as TGCGCCAGCAGCCAACGACTCCCGGGACAGGGCTACTACACCTTC. This codes for CASSQRLPGQGYYTF.

The chain has TRBV5-1 and TRBJ1-2; the D gene is possibly TRBD1 (5 bases). The CDR3 sequence is 14 residues long. CDR1 and CDR2 (germline): SGHRS, YFSETQ. Trimming shortened V by 0 bases and J by 7 bases, and 13 bases separated the two germline ends. CDR3 loop: CASSLDRAGTGYTF. The CDR3 DNA reads TGCGCCAGCAGCTTGGATCGGGCAGGGACTGGCTACACCTTC.

This clone appeared a single time. The V gene is TRBV7-9, the J gene TRBJ2-7; D ambiguous. Germline CDR1 SEHNR, CDR2 FQNEAQ (reference sequence). V was cut by 5 bases and J by 3 bases, with 17 bases left in between. The length of the CDR3 is 15 residues. CDR3 in amino acids: CASSPGLQVGYEQYF. The CDR3 coding sequence is TGTGCCAGCAGCCCCGGGCTCCAAGTCGGCTACGAGCAGTACTTC. Using reference TRBV7-9 and TRBJ2-7 for the parts outside the CDR3, the full variable domain is DTGVSQNPRHKITKRGQNVTFRCDPISEHNRLYWYRQTLGQGPEFLTYFQNEAQLEKSRLLSDRFSAERPKGSFSTLEIQRTEQGDSAMYLCASSPGLQVGYEQYFGPGTRLTVT.

The chain employs TRBV18 and TRBJ2-2, with D hard to call. From germline, CDR1 is KGHSH and CDR2 LQKENI. The CDR3 has 15 residues. The germline V and J ends were trimmed by 2 bases and 0 bases, with 7 bases remaining between them. CDR3 sequence (DNA): TGTGCCAGCTCACCAACCACCACGAACACCGGGGAGCTGTTTTTT. Amino acids: CASSPTTTNTGELFF.

V is TRBV5-1 and J is TRBJ2-7, with 7 bases that match TRBD1. V was clipped by 4 bases and J by 6 bases; unmatched bases: 10. The length of the CDR3 is 14 residues. Germline lookup yields CDR1 SGHRS and CDR2 YFSETQ. CDR3 amino acids: CASSHGQETSEQYF. The CDR3 nucleotides read TGCGCCAGCAGCCACGGACAGGAAACGTCCGAGCAGTACTTC.

This clone is a singleton in its sample. This chain connects TRBV27 to TRBJ1-1, with TRBD1 as a possible D gene (5 bases). CDR3 size: 13 residues. Trimming removed 11 bases from V and 7 bases from J, with 20 bases in between. Germline-derived CDR1 and CDR2 are MNHEY and SMNVEV (reference sequence). CDR3 coding DNA: TGTGCCTCAAAAAGGGACGGTTTTTTTGAAGCTTTCTTT. Encoded protein: CASKRDGFFEAFF.

The chain has TRBV6-5 and TRBJ2-7, with a weak D call TRBD1 (6 bases). In germline, CDR1 is MNHEY, CDR2 SVGAGI. V shed 4 bases and J shed 0 bases, with 13 bases lying between them. This CDR3 has 15 residues. This CDR3 is CASSSRDTRSYEQYF. The CDR3 DNA reads TGTGCCAGCAGTTCCCGGGACACCCGCTCCTACGAGCAGTACTTC.

V gene TRBV11-2 combines with J gene TRBJ1-1; 7 bases fit TRBD1. With 5 bases clipped from V and 3 bases from J, the junction kept 9 bases outside the gene matches. This CDR3 comprises 15 residues. Germline CDR1 and CDR2: SGHAT and FQNNGV. CDR3 in DNA: TGTGCCAGCAGCGCCTACAGGGGTTGGGACACTGAAGCTTTCTTT. Protein: CASSAYRGWDTEAFF.

The chain links TRBV7-9 to TRBJ2-5; no firm D call. V was pared by 1 base and J by 2 bases, with 14 bases between. CDR1 is SEHNR, CDR2 FQNEAQ, per germline (reference sequence). The CDR3 runs to 16 residues. The CDR3 is CASSLVRGQIQETQYF. The CDR3 nucleotides read TGTGCCAGCAGCTTAGTTAGAGGCCAGATACAAGAGACCCAGTACTTC.

The V gene is TRBV5-1, the J gene TRBJ2-7, with TRBD2 matching 16 bases. From germline, CDR1 is SGHRS and CDR2 YFSETQ. The CDR3 has 18 amino acids. The trim removed 3 bases at V and 3 bases at J, leaving 9 bases unmatched. The CDR3 protein is CASSSGLAGGLRYYEQYF. The CDR3 bases are TGCGCCAGCAGCTCGGGACTAGCGGGAGGGCTGAGATACTACGAGCAGTACTTC.

This chain links TRBV5-1 with TRBJ2-1; tentative D call: TRBD2 (6 bases). V lost 0 bases, J lost 1 base, and 8 bases lay in between. There are 15 residues in the CDR3. Germline V lookup: CDR1 SGHRS, CDR2 YFSETQ. The CDR3 region is CASSLGLDSYNEQFF. The CDR3 DNA follows: TGCGCCAGCAGCTTGGGACTAGATTCCTACAATGAGCAGTTCTTC.

There are a few counts of this clone. This CDR3 reads CASRREKGSYEQYF. Written as DNA, the CDR3 is TGTGCCAGCAGGCGGGAAAAGGGATCCTACGAGCAGTACTTC. The J gene is TRBJ2-7, the V gene TRBV6-5; D is perhaps TRBD2 (6 bases). The CDR3 contains 14 residues. V shed 6 bases and J shed 1 base, with 13 bases lying between them. Germline loops: CDR1 MNHEY, CDR2 SVGAGI.